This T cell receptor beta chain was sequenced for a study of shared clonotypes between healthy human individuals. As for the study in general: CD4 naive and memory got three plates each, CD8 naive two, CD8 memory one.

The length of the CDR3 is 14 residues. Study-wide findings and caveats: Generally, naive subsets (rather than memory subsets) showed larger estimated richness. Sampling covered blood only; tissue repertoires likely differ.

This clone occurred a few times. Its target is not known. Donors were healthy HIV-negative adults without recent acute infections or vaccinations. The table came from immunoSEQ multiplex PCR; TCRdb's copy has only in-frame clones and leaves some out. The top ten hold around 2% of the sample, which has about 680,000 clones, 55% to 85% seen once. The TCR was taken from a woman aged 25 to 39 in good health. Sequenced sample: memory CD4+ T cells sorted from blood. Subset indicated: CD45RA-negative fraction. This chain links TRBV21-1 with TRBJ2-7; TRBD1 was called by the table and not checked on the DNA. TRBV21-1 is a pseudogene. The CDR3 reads CASSKAGSPYEQYF. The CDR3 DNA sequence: TGTGCCAGCAGCAAAGCGGGCAGCCCCTACGAGCAGTACTTC.